This T cell receptor (beta chain) was retrieved from a study of blood T cell repertoires in COVID-19. Study as a whole: Italy, Spain and the United States were the sources of the convalescent and acute COVID-19 samples. T cells, B-cell-depleted T cells, or PBMCs supplied cDNA or gDNA.

CDR3 size: 16 residues. The V segment lost 6 bases and the J segment 4 bases; nucleotides outside the gene matches: 6. Germline V gene lookup returns CDR1 ENHRY and CDR2 SYGVKD. Per the study methods: Estimates of nucleated cell counts were drawn from the amplification of reference gene primers. Clones were sequenced by immunoSEQ multiplex PCR, and TCRdb holds only the in-frame ones, with some missing. From that table come the V and J calls and clone size; the DNA was used to work out D and trimming. The table lists about 98,000 clones, 75% to 85% of them singletons. The sample was peripheral blood. The rearrangement joins TRBV10-3 to TRBJ2-3; TRBD2 aligns across 14 bases. The TCR originated in a man between 65 and 85 years old with acute or convalescent COVID-19. CDR3 sequence reads: CAISSGTSGSADTQYF. CDR3 in DNA: TGTGCCATCAGCTCCGGGACTAGCGGGAGCGCAGATACGCAGTATTTT.